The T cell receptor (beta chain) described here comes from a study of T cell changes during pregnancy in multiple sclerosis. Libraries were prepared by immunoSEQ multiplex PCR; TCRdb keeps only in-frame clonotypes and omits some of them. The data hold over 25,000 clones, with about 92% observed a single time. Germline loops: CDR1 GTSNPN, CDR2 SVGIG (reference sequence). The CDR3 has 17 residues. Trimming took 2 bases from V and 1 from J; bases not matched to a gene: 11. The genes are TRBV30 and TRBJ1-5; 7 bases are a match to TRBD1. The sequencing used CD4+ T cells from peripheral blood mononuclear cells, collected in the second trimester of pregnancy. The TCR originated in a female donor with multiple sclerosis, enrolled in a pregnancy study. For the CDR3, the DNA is TGTGCCTGGAGTAAGGGGGCGATAGTAAGAAGCAATCAGCCCCAGCATTTT. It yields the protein CAWSKGAIVRSNQPQHF.